A single sample gave rise to the 15 T cell receptor beta chains below, sequenced in a study of T cell responses to AZD1222 COVID-19 vaccine. TCRdb's copy holds only in-frame clones and misses some; the assay was immunoSEQ multiplex PCR. This table holds some 170,000 clones, about 91% found once. The specimen comprised peripheral blood, sampled 28 days after the second AZD1222 dose. The source of these receptors is an adult who received the AZD1222 COVID-19 vaccine.

The chain employs TRBV19 and TRBJ1-3; D remains ambiguous. The CDR3 length is 10 residues. Germline loops: CDR1 LNHDA, CDR2 SQIVND (reference sequence). Trimming shortened V by 3 bases and J by 11 bases, and 5 bases separated the two germline ends. In nucleotides, the CDR3 is TGTGCCAGTAGTATTCCTTCCATATATTTT. As protein: CASSIPSIYF.

This chain links TRBV27 with TRBJ1-2, with a weak D call TRBD1 (6 bases). The germline CDR1 and CDR2 sequences are MNHEY and SMNVEV (reference sequence). This CDR3 has 14 amino acids. V lost 2 bases and J lost 6, with 13 bases in between. This CDR3 reads CASSLIQGGNGYTF. The CDR3 nucleotides are TGTGCCAGCAGTTTAATACAGGGTGGAAATGGCTACACCTTC.

The rearrangement uses TRBV30 and TRBJ2-7; 9 nucleotides match TRBD1. From germline, CDR1 is GTSNPN and CDR2 SVGIG (reference sequence). V was clipped by 2 bases and J by 3 bases; unmatched bases: 11. This CDR3 is built from 16 residues. This chain's CDR3 is CAWSNPGQGFHYEQYF. CDR3 bases: TGTGCCTGGAGTAACCCGGGACAGGGTTTTCACTACGAGCAGTACTTC.

The chain is built from TRBV6-5 and TRBJ1-3; weak D call: TRBD1 (5 bases). Trimming removed 7 bases from V and 4 bases from J, with 8 bases in between. CDR3 length: 12 amino acids. Germline V gene data show CDR1 as MNHEY and CDR2 as SVGAGI. The CDR3 spells CASKTVGNTIYF. CDR3 bases: TGTGCCAGCAAGACAGTCGGAAACACCATATATTTT.

The chain is built from TRBV11-2 and TRBJ2-7; maybe TRBD1 (5 bases). Germline V gene data show CDR1 as SGHAT and CDR2 as FQNNGV. The CDR3 sequence is 14 residues long. V lost 1 base, J lost 3 bases, and 10 bases lay in between. Written as DNA, the CDR3 is TGTGCCAGCAGCTTAGCAGGGTCGCTCTACGAGCAGTACTTC. Encoded protein: CASSLAGSLYEQYF. Full variable domain (outside the CDR3, taken from reference TRBV11-2 and TRBJ2-7): EAGVAQSPRYKIIEKRQSVAFWCNPISGHATLYWYQQILGQGPKLLIQFQNNGVVDDSQLPKDRFSAERLKGVDSTLKIQPAKLEDSAVYLCASSLAGSLYEQYFGPGTRLTVT.

The rearrangement uses TRBV29-1 and TRBJ2-5, with D possibly matching TRBD2 (6 bases). Between the trimmed V and J ends, which lost 4 bases and 1 base, there was a span of 10 bases. Germline-derived CDR1 and CDR2 are SQVTM and ANQGSEA. The CDR3 contains 13 residues. The CDR3 loop is CSVAGTAQETQYF. The CDR3 DNA sequence: TGCAGCGTTGCGGGGACTGCCCAAGAGACCCAGTACTTC.

The chain combines TRBV7-9 with TRBJ1-4; TRBD1 agrees at 10 bases. Trimming removed 3 bases from V and 3 bases from J; junction bases left unmatched: 7. Germline assignment: CDR1 SEHNR and CDR2 FQNEAQ (reference sequence). The CDR3 consists of 17 residues. The CDR3 nucleotides are TGTGCCAGCAGCTTTCCGGGACAGGGGCCTCCTAATGAAAAACTGTTTTTT. Protein product: CASSFPGQGPPNEKLFF.

The chain uses TRBV6-4 and TRBJ1-2; D uncertain. The CDR3 has 13 residues. The V end lost 6 bases, the J end lost 8 bases, and 16 bases lay between the germline ends. Germline V CDR1 and CDR2: MRHNA, SNTAGT. CDR3 nucleotides: TGTGCCAGCAGCGACGGACCAGCCAGAGGCTACACCTTC. Translating it yields CASSDGPARGYTF.

The rearrangement links TRBV5-4 to TRBJ2-1; TRBD2 matches at 13 bases. CDR1 SGHNT and CDR2 YYREEE come from the germline V gene (reference sequence). The CDR3 totals 12 residues. Trimming at V came to 3 bases and at J to 13 bases, leaving 1 base not matched to a gene. CDR3 residues: CASSSGLAGQFF. The CDR3 DNA reads TGTGCCAGCAGCTCGGGACTAGCGGGACAGTTCTTC.

This clone was found once. This rearrangement joins TRBV6-5 to TRBJ1-1; D is undetermined. Deletions cut 8 bases from V and 6 bases from J, with 16 bases between. Germline assignment: CDR1 MNHEY and CDR2 SVGAGI. The CDR3 has 13 amino acids. The CDR3 reads CASSPPTDAEAFF. In DNA, the CDR3 is TGTGCCAGCTCTCCCCCTACCGACGCTGAAGCTTTCTTT.

V is TRBV10-3 and J is TRBJ2-7; 9 positions agree with TRBD1. CDR3 length equals 15 residues. With 2 bases clipped from V and 5 bases from J, the junction kept 7 bases outside the gene matches. In germline, CDR1 is ENHRY, CDR2 SYGVKD. The CDR3 spells CAISEPGQGDNEQYF. CDR3 DNA: TGTGCCATCAGTGAGCCGGGACAGGGCGACAACGAGCAGTACTTC.

This clone was observed once. V usage is TRBV10-3 and J usage is TRBJ2-7; D is ambiguous. The CDR3 loop spans 14 amino acids. The germline CDR1 and CDR2 sequences are ENHRY and SYGVKD. V gave up 0 bases and J gave up 0 bases, with 6 bases separating them. The CDR3, as DNA: TGTGCCATCAGTGAGTCCAACCTCTCCTACGAGCAGTACTTC. Translation: CAISESNLSYEQYF.

J is TRBJ1-2 and V is TRBV11-2; TRBD1 aligns across 8 bases. Germline V gene sequence: CDR1 SGHAT, CDR2 FQNNGV. V gave up 1 base and J gave up 7 bases; unmatched junction bases: 17. The CDR3 runs 18 residues. The CDR3 region has the DNA TGTGCCAGCAGCTTAGTATCCGGGACAGGCTATTCCAAAGGTGGCTACACCTTC. As protein: CASSLVSGTGYSKGGYTF.

The chain uses TRBV7-6 and TRBJ1-6; D not resolved. CDR1 SGHVS and CDR2 FNYEAQ come from the germline V gene. The CDR3 runs 13 residues. V dropped 2 bases and J dropped 9 bases, with 8 bases sitting between them. CDR3 nucleotide sequence: TGTGCCAGCAGCTTAAGGGCAGCTTCACCCCTCCACTTT. Protein sequence: CASSLRAASPLHF.

This clone appeared a few times. The chain links TRBV13 to TRBJ1-6; no clear D gene. There are 14 residues in the CDR3. Germline assignment: CDR1 PRHDT and CDR2 FYEKMQ (reference sequence). The V gene lost 3 bases and the J gene lost 6 bases, with 9 bases spanning the gap. The CDR3 DNA reads TGTGCCAGCAGCTTTCGGGGTGGTAATTCACCCCTCCACTTT. This sequence encodes CASSFRGGNSPLHF.